A selection of T cell receptor beta chains follows, all from one sample in a study of cytomegalovirus exposure and HLA in healthy donors. Measured with immunoSEQ multiplex PCR; TCRdb has only the in-frame clones, and not every one. The data hold some 67,000 clones, with about 77% observed a single time. The sample consisted of PBMCs. These receptors were obtained from a man aged 40-49 years in good health and CMV-seronegative. Both conserved end residues are part of each CDR3. The order of the fields is J gene, D gene, clone size, V gene, CDR3 protein, CDR3 DNA. A D gene is named only where the DNA matches it firmly. Clone sizes are given selectively: once, few, many, or a class where the clone is expanded.

j_call: TRBJ2-3; d_call: NA; clone_size: NA; v_call: TRBV6-5; cdr3_aa: CASSYSLEFTDTQYF; cdr3_nt: TGTGCCAGCAGTTACTCATTGGAGTTTACAGATACGCAGTATTTT
j_call: TRBJ2-1; d_call: TRBD2; clone_size: NA; v_call: TRBV5-1; cdr3_aa: CASSATSGTSYNEQFF; cdr3_nt: TGCGCCAGCAGTGCGACTAGCGGGACCTCCTACAATGAGCAGTTCTTC
j_call: TRBJ2-7; d_call: NA; clone_size: NA; v_call: TRBV19; cdr3_aa: CASRSGQGGYEQYF; cdr3_nt: TGTGCCAGTCGGTCGGGGCAGGGGGGCTACGAGCAGTACTTC
j_call: TRBJ1-2; d_call: NA; clone_size: NA; v_call: TRBV28; cdr3_aa: CASSLSQGYGYTF; cdr3_nt: TGTGCCAGCAGTTTAAGTCAGGGGTATGGCTACACCTTC
j_call: TRBJ1-4; d_call: NA; clone_size: NA; v_call: TRBV7-9; cdr3_aa: CASSPGQLGEKLFF; cdr3_nt: TGTGCCAGCAGCCCAGGACAGTTGGGTGAAAAACTGTTTTTT
j_call: TRBJ2-3; d_call: NA; clone_size: NA; v_call: TRBV10-3; cdr3_aa: CAISDGRADTQYF; cdr3_nt: TGTGCCATCAGTGATGGGAGAGCAGATACGCAGTATTTT
j_call: TRBJ2-7; d_call: TRBD1; clone_size: NA; v_call: TRBV28; cdr3_aa: CASRPDRDSYEQYF; cdr3_nt: TGTGCCAGCAGGCCGGACAGGGATTCCTACGAGCAGTACTTC
j_call: TRBJ1-1; d_call: NA; clone_size: NA; v_call: TRBV18; cdr3_aa: CASGGGDTEAFF; cdr3_nt: TGTGCCAGCGGGGGGGGAGACACTGAAGCTTTCTTT
j_call: TRBJ1-1; d_call: NA; clone_size: NA; v_call: TRBV18; cdr3_aa: CASSPRAGTLEAFF; cdr3_nt: TGTGCCAGCTCACCACGGGCGGGGACCTTAGAAGCTTTCTTT
j_call: TRBJ2-1; d_call: TRBD2; clone_size: NA; v_call: TRBV2; cdr3_aa: CASSRTRDVEQFF; cdr3_nt: TGTGCCAGCAGTCGGACTAGAGACGTTGAGCAGTTCTTC
j_call: TRBJ1-1; d_call: NA; clone_size: NA; v_call: TRBV6-5; cdr3_aa: CASILRQSVTEAFF; cdr3_nt: TGTGCCAGCATCCTAAGACAGTCAGTCACTGAAGCTTTCTTT
j_call: TRBJ2-3; d_call: TRBD2; clone_size: NA; v_call: TRBV5-1; cdr3_aa: CASTRGQSGRADTQYF; cdr3_nt: TGCGCCAGCACCCGAGGGCAGAGCGGGAGGGCAGATACGCAGTATTTT
j_call: TRBJ1-5; d_call: NA; clone_size: NA; v_call: TRBV7-8; cdr3_aa: CASRDAGSNQPQHF; cdr3_nt: TGTGCCAGCAGGGACGCAGGGAGCAATCAGCCCCAGCATTTT
j_call: TRBJ2-7; d_call: NA; clone_size: once; v_call: TRBV7-2; cdr3_aa: CASSTRLEHYEQYF; cdr3_nt: TGTGCCAGCAGCACCCGACTAGAGCACTACGAGCAGTACTTC
j_call: TRBJ2-3; d_call: NA; clone_size: NA; v_call: TRBV2; cdr3_aa: CASSSRGIADTQYF; cdr3_nt: TGTGCCAGCTCCTCCCGAGGAATTGCAGATACGCAGTATTTT
j_call: TRBJ2-3; d_call: NA; clone_size: NA; v_call: TRBV7-3; cdr3_aa: CASSLGGALDTQYF; cdr3_nt: TGTGCCAGCAGCTTAGGGGGGGCCCTGGATACGCAGTATTTT
j_call: TRBJ2-1; d_call: TRBD1; clone_size: NA; v_call: TRBV19; cdr3_aa: CASSIGADRSNEQFF; cdr3_nt: TGTGCCAGTAGTATAGGCGCGGACAGGTCCAATGAGCAGTTCTTC
j_call: TRBJ2-3; d_call: NA; clone_size: NA; v_call: TRBV12-1; cdr3_aa: CASTKPGGQGGISTDTQYF; cdr3_nt: TGTGCCAGCACTAAACCCGGGGGACAGGGCGGGATTAGCACAGATACGCAGTATTTT
j_call: TRBJ2-5; d_call: NA; clone_size: NA; v_call: TRBV7-2; cdr3_aa: CASSFRGTQETQYF; cdr3_nt: TGTGCCAGCAGCTTCCGGGGGACCCAAGAGACCCAGTACTTC
j_call: TRBJ2-2; d_call: NA; clone_size: NA; v_call: TRBV2; cdr3_aa: CASTNVDTGELFF; cdr3_nt: TGTGCCAGCACCAATGTAGACACCGGGGAGCTGTTTTTT
j_call: TRBJ2-2; d_call: TRBD1; clone_size: NA; v_call: TRBV2; cdr3_aa: CASIQQGPAGELFF; cdr3_nt: TGTGCCAGCATACAACAGGGGCCTGCCGGGGAGCTGTTTTTT
j_call: TRBJ1-2; d_call: NA; clone_size: NA; v_call: TRBV18; cdr3_aa: CASSPPESNYGYTF; cdr3_nt: TGTGCCAGCTCACCACCCGAGTCTAACTATGGCTACACCTTC
j_call: TRBJ2-2; d_call: TRBD2; clone_size: NA; v_call: TRBV18; cdr3_aa: CASSPSGLADTGELFF; cdr3_nt: TGTGCCAGCTCACCATCGGGACTAGCGGACACCGGGGAGCTGTTTTTT
j_call: TRBJ2-3; d_call: TRBD1; clone_size: NA; v_call: TRBV19; cdr3_aa: CASSIDATGTGNTDTQYF; cdr3_nt: TGTGCCAGTAGTATAGATGCCACCGGGACAGGGAACACAGATACGCAGTATTTT
j_call: TRBJ1-6; d_call: NA; clone_size: NA; v_call: TRBV5-3; cdr3_aa: CASPVSYNSPLHF; cdr3_nt: TGTGCCAGCCCGGTCTCCTATAATTCACCCCTCCACTTT
j_call: TRBJ2-1; d_call: TRBD2; clone_size: NA; v_call: TRBV29-1; cdr3_aa: CSVIGLTGTSGSPSSYNEQFF; cdr3_nt: TGCAGCGTGATCGGCCTTACCGGGACTAGCGGGAGCCCCAGCTCCTACAATGAGCAGTTCTTC
j_call: TRBJ2-5; d_call: TRBD2; clone_size: NA; v_call: TRBV7-2; cdr3_aa: CASSEGLAGVTQYF; cdr3_nt: TGTGCCAGCAGCGAGGGACTAGCGGGAGTAACCCAGTACTTC
j_call: TRBJ2-3; d_call: NA; clone_size: NA; v_call: TRBV5-4; cdr3_aa: CASSRDFGEADTQYF; cdr3_nt: TGTGCCAGCAGCCGGGACTTTGGGGAGGCAGATACGCAGTATTTT
j_call: TRBJ2-7; d_call: TRBD1; clone_size: NA; v_call: TRBV7-9; cdr3_aa: CSSYTGTGGHRSREQYF; cdr3_nt: TGTTCCAGTTATACCGGGACAGGGGGTCATCGTTCGAGGGAGCAGTACTTC
j_call: TRBJ2-7; d_call: TRBD2; clone_size: NA; v_call: TRBV7-8; cdr3_aa: CASSLVGGGADYEQYF; cdr3_nt: TGTGCCAGCAGCTTAGTTGGCGGGGGGGCTGATTACGAGCAGTACTTC
j_call: TRBJ2-1; d_call: TRBD2; clone_size: NA; v_call: TRBV18; cdr3_aa: CASSPGTIPTDEQFF; cdr3_nt: TGTGCCAGCTCACCGGGGACTATCCCTACGGATGAGCAGTTCTTC
j_call: TRBJ2-7; d_call: TRBD2; clone_size: NA; v_call: TRBV7-6; cdr3_aa: CASSSTSGGASYEQYF; cdr3_nt: TGTGCCAGCAGCTCGACTAGCGGGGGGGCATCGTACGAGCAGTACTTC
j_call: TRBJ1-3; d_call: NA; clone_size: NA; v_call: TRBV5-1; cdr3_aa: CASSLAGVGNTIYF; cdr3_nt: TGCGCCAGCAGCTTGGCCGGGGTTGGAAACACCATATATTTT
j_call: TRBJ2-2; d_call: NA; clone_size: NA; v_call: TRBV11-2; cdr3_aa: CASSLFTANTGELFF; cdr3_nt: TGTGCCAGCAGCTTATTTACAGCAAACACCGGGGAGCTGTTTTTT
j_call: TRBJ2-1; d_call: NA; clone_size: NA; v_call: TRBV11-3; cdr3_aa: CASSSPSPTRNEQFF; cdr3_nt: TGTGCCAGCAGTTCCCCTAGCCCAACACGCAATGAGCAGTTCTTC
j_call: TRBJ2-3; d_call: NA; clone_size: NA; v_call: TRBV11-3; cdr3_aa: CASSLAGGALFTDTQYF; cdr3_nt: TGTGCCAGCAGCTTAGCGGGTGGGGCCCTATTCACAGATACGCAGTATTTT
j_call: TRBJ2-5; d_call: NA; clone_size: NA; v_call: TRBV5-1; cdr3_aa: CASSLAFAGQETQYF; cdr3_nt: TGCGCCAGCAGCTTGGCCTTTGCGGGCCAAGAGACCCAGTACTTC
j_call: TRBJ1-5; d_call: TRBD1; clone_size: NA; v_call: TRBV18; cdr3_aa: CASSAGTGLRSNQPQHF; cdr3_nt: TGTGCCAGCTCAGCCGGGACAGGCCTTAGGAGCAATCAGCCCCAGCATTTT
j_call: TRBJ1-1; d_call: NA; clone_size: NA; v_call: TRBV5-6; cdr3_aa: CASSFRGPGGNTEAFF; cdr3_nt: TGTGCCAGCAGCTTCAGGGGCCCTGGGGGGAACACTGAAGCTTTCTTT
j_call: TRBJ2-2; d_call: TRBD2; clone_size: NA; v_call: TRBV7-2; cdr3_aa: CASSLGRTSGREAGELFF; cdr3_nt: TGTGCCAGCAGCTTAGGACGGACTAGCGGGAGGGAGGCCGGGGAGCTGTTTTTT
j_call: TRBJ2-7; d_call: NA; clone_size: NA; v_call: TRBV9; cdr3_aa: CVFFKQKAAYDEQYF; cdr3_nt: TGTGTTTTTTTCAAGCAGAAGGCGGCATACGACGAGCAGTACTTC
j_call: TRBJ2-6; d_call: TRBD1; clone_size: NA; v_call: TRBV5-1; cdr3_aa: CASSLPRQGNSGANVLTF; cdr3_nt: TGCGCCAGCAGCCTACCCCGACAGGGAAACTCTGGGGCCAACGTCCTGACTTTC
j_call: TRBJ1-1; d_call: NA; clone_size: few; v_call: TRBV6-5; cdr3_aa: CASSPRQIMNTEAFF; cdr3_nt: TGTGCCAGCAGCCCACGACAAATCATGAACACTGAAGCTTTCTTT
j_call: TRBJ1-5; d_call: NA; clone_size: NA; v_call: TRBV6-4; cdr3_aa: CASREVGQPDNQPQHF; cdr3_nt: TGTGCCAGCAGAGAGGTCGGACAGCCCGACAATCAGCCCCAGCATTTT
j_call: TRBJ1-1; d_call: NA; clone_size: NA; v_call: TRBV19; cdr3_aa: CASRKPMDSIYTEAFF; cdr3_nt: TGTGCCAGTAGGAAACCCATGGACAGTATTTACACTGAAGCTTTCTTT
j_call: TRBJ2-2; d_call: NA; clone_size: NA; v_call: TRBV6-1; cdr3_aa: CASSWGANTGELFF; cdr3_nt: TGTGCCAGCAGTTGGGGGGCGAACACCGGGGAGCTGTTTTTT
j_call: TRBJ1-1; d_call: NA; clone_size: NA; v_call: TRBV6-1; cdr3_aa: CASRLVTENTEAFF; cdr3_nt: TGTGCCAGCAGGCTAGTAACTGAGAACACTGAAGCTTTCTTT
j_call: TRBJ2-1; d_call: TRBD2; clone_size: NA; v_call: TRBV27; cdr3_aa: CASSLLGRGDGPANEQFF; cdr3_nt: TGTGCCAGCAGTTTATTGGGGCGGGGGGACGGGCCGGCGAATGAGCAGTTCTTC
j_call: TRBJ2-1; d_call: TRBD2; clone_size: NA; v_call: TRBV27; cdr3_aa: CASSSTSGRRYNEQFF; cdr3_nt: TGTGCCAGCAGTTCGACTAGCGGGAGACGGTACAATGAGCAGTTCTTC
j_call: TRBJ2-3; d_call: TRBD1; clone_size: NA; v_call: TRBV7-6; cdr3_aa: CASRRQGTDTQYF; cdr3_nt: TGTGCCAGCAGAAGACAGGGGACAGATACGCAGTATTTT
j_call: TRBJ2-7; d_call: NA; clone_size: NA; v_call: TRBV28; cdr3_aa: CASYRVSYEQYF; cdr3_nt: TGTGCCAGCTACAGGGTATCCTACGAGCAGTACTTC
j_call: TRBJ2-6; d_call: TRBD1; clone_size: NA; v_call: TRBV19; cdr3_aa: CASSIDGLGTGGSGANVLTF; cdr3_nt: TGTGCCAGTAGTATAGATGGTTTGGGGACAGGGGGTTCTGGGGCCAACGTCCTGACTTTC
j_call: TRBJ2-7; d_call: NA; clone_size: NA; v_call: TRBV11-2; cdr3_aa: CASSPHLDSSYEQYF; cdr3_nt: TGTGCCAGCAGCCCTCATCTGGACAGCTCCTACGAGCAGTACTTC
j_call: TRBJ2-3; d_call: TRBD2; clone_size: NA; v_call: TRBV4-1; cdr3_aa: CASSQALAGARTDTQYF; cdr3_nt: TGCGCCAGCAGCCAAGCTCTAGCGGGGGCCAGGACGGATACGCAGTATTTT
j_call: TRBJ2-5; d_call: TRBD1; clone_size: NA; v_call: TRBV12-5; cdr3_aa: CASGLTGGPSEAQYF; cdr3_nt: TGTGCTAGTGGTTTGACAGGGGGACCCTCCGAGGCCCAGTACTTC
j_call: TRBJ2-2; d_call: TRBD1; clone_size: NA; v_call: TRBV5-1; cdr3_aa: CASSLAAGGSTEELFF; cdr3_nt: TGCGCCAGCAGCTTGGCGGCAGGGGGTAGCACCGAGGAGCTGTTTTTT
j_call: TRBJ2-1; d_call: TRBD2; clone_size: NA; v_call: TRBV7-8; cdr3_aa: CASSLGLAGGYEQFF; cdr3_nt: TGTGCCAGCAGCTTAGGACTAGCGGGAGGGTATGAGCAGTTCTTC
j_call: TRBJ1-5; d_call: NA; clone_size: once; v_call: TRBV18; cdr3_aa: CASSPPMEQGIHQPQHF; cdr3_nt: TGTGCCAGCTCACCACCGATGGAACAGGGTATTCACCAGCCCCAGCATTTT
j_call: TRBJ1-4; d_call: TRBD1; clone_size: NA; v_call: TRBV7-9; cdr3_aa: CASSLAIGTETNEKLFF; cdr3_nt: TGTGCCAGCAGCTTAGCCATAGGGACAGAGACTAATGAAAAACTGTTTTTT
j_call: TRBJ1-1; d_call: NA; clone_size: NA; v_call: TRBV7-9; cdr3_aa: CATRGTGKNTEAFF; cdr3_nt: TGTGCCACCAGGGGTACGGGAAAGAACACTGAAGCTTTCTTT